The rows below give T cell receptor beta chains drawn from one sample of a study of OX40 agonist ivuxolimab in advanced cancers. The protocol was immunoSEQ multiplex PCR, while the TCRdb copy is restricted to in-frame clones and leaves out a portion. This table has around 63,000 clones, around 86% appearing once. The material was CD4+ or CD8+ T cells sorted from blood, obtained in a trial of the OX40 agonist ivuxolimab. The receptors originated from an adult with an advanced solid tumor such as melanoma, head and neck, liver or kidney cancer. Both conserved end residues are trimmed from each CDR3. Clone size appears in some rows only: once, few, many, or a class for an expanded clone.

>TRBJ1-1|TRBV6-6|.
ASSQNPDRYTEAF
>TRBJ2-1|TRBV18|.
ASTGLASNNEQF
>TRBJ1-4|TRBV6-1|.
ASSKQGAEKLF
>TRBJ1-2|TRBV2|.
ASRGGQADGYT
>TRBJ1-4|TRBV7-3|few
ASSSPALRQTVEKLF
>TRBJ2-2|TRBV19|.
ASSILAAQNTGELF
>TRBJ2-3|TRBV18|.
ASSPDRDTQY
>TRBJ2-2|TRBV18|once
ASSPRKGDTGELF
>TRBJ1-2|TRBV9|.
ASSVAGDAPYGYT
>TRBJ2-4|TRBV5-1|.
ASSLDGSGRAKNIQY
>TRBJ1-4|TRBV5-6|.
ASSQIDRGGEKLF
>TRBJ2-3|TRBV7-3|.
ASSLIGGYTDTQY
>TRBJ2-1|TRBV11-2|.
ASSFALAGVSFEQF
>TRBJ2-7|TRBV4-1|.
ASSPTQGNTYEQY
>TRBJ1-3|TRBV29-1|.
SAEGFGNTIY
>TRBJ2-5|TRBV5-1|.
ASSSGPSQKEQY
>TRBJ2-2|TRBV27|.
ASSSAGVDTGELF
>TRBJ2-3|TRBV30|few
AWSVQYGIDTQY
>TRBJ2-2|TRBV5-1|.
ASSETSGVNTGELF
>TRBJ2-7|TRBV7-2|.
ASSSTRTRSYEQY
>TRBJ2-1|TRBV5-1|.
ASSLRIGTTGNEQF
>TRBJ1-1|TRBV9|.
ASSVEGTNTEAF
>TRBJ1-2|TRBV9|once
ASSPTGVRGYT
>.|TRBV5-1|.
ASSAGPDGGYEQY
>TRBJ2-1|TRBV5-1|.
ASSTGQGTHNEQF
>TRBJ1-5|TRBV6-1|few
ASSGREDQPQH
>TRBJ1-5|TRBV18|.
ASSPRGLTGGNQPQH
>TRBJ1-1|TRBV7-8|.
ASSLDERDTEAF
>TRBJ2-1|TRBV10-2|.
ASSDGTGGEYNEQF
>TRBJ2-5|TRBV9|.
ASSVSGSGETQY
>TRBJ2-7|TRBV6-1|.
ASSDTSGSHEQY
>TRBJ1-5|TRBV15|.
ATRADRFNQPQH
>TRBJ1-1|TRBV2|.
ASREGQGQAF
>TRBJ1-2|TRBV7-9|.
ASSTWDRANYGYT
>TRBJ1-5|TRBV28|.
ASRKGLNSNQPQH
>TRBJ2-1|TRBV2|.
ASSVQRGYYNEQF
>TRBJ2-2|TRBV7-3|.
ASSPGTGANTGELF
>TRBJ2-5|TRBV9|.
ASSPGPGQETQY
>TRBJ2-2|TRBV7-3|once
ASSPPGYTGELF
>TRBJ2-1|TRBV27|once
ASSPGLAGVAEQF
>TRBJ2-3|TRBV7-2|few
ASSLSRITQVTQY
>TRBJ2-4|TRBV23-1|.
ASSQSHKGLAKNIQY
>TRBJ1-2|TRBV28|.
ASSLVTGSLNGYT
>TRBJ1-1|TRBV18|once
ASSHSQGAGTEAF
>TRBJ1-1|TRBV30|.
AWSGKGGFSEAF
>TRBJ1-1|TRBV29-1|.
SAVTRAPNTEAF
>TRBJ2-3|TRBV7-2|.
ASSSRYADTQY
>TRBJ2-5|TRBV1|.
TSSHRRGSLSETQY
>TRBJ2-7|TRBV28|.
ASSLSQSNEQY
>TRBJ2-5|TRBV27|.
ASSFWLAGEETQY
>TRBJ2-1|TRBV2|.
ASSDGPYNYNEQF